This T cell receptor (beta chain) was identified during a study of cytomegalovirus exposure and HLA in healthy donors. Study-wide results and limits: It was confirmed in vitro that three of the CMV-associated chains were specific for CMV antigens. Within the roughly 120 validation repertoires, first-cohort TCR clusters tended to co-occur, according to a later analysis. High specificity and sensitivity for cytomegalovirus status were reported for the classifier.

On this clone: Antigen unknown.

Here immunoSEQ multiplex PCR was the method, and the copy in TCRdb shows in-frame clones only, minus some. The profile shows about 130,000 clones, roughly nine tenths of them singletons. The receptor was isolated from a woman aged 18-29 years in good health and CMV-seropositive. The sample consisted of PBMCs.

CDR3 sequence: CASSLGQLHSPLHF. DNA for the CDR3: TGTGCCAGCAGCTTAGGACAGCTTCATTCACCCCTCCACTTT. V and J are TRBV11-2 and TRBJ1-6, with D perhaps TRBD1 (5 bases). Germline values: CDR1 SGHAT, CDR2 FQNNGV. CDR3 length: 14 amino acids. The V and J ends lost 1 base and 8 bases respectively, with 9 bases between them.